This record covers a single T cell receptor beta chain. Using immunoSEQ multiplex PCR, the repertoire was profiled, and TCRdb retains in-frame clones only, with some absent. The data hold tens of thousands of clones, with around 89% observed a single time. This sample was included in a study of identifying expanded T cells in peripheral blood. V shed 2 bases and J shed 9 bases, with 10 bases lying between them. This CDR3 comprises 13 residues. The germline CDR1 and CDR2 sequences are SNHLY and FYNNEI. Sequenced input: blood. The receptor comes from a person aged 18 to 75 in good health. The chain employs TRBV2 and TRBJ2-2; D is perhaps TRBD1 or TRBD2 (5 bases each). As DNA, the CDR3 is TGTGCCAGCAGTGAATTTCCGGGACGGGAGCTGTTTTTT. Translated, it gives CASSEFPGRELFF.